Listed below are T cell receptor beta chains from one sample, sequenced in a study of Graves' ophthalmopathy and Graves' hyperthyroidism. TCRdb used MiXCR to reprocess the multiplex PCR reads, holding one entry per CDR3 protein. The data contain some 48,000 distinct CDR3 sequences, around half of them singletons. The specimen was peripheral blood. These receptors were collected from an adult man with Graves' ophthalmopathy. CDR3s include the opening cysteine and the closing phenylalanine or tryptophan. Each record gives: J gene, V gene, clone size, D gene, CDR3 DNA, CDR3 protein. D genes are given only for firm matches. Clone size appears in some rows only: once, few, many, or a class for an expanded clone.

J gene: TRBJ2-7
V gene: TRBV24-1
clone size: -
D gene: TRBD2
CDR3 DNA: TGTGCCACCAGTGACTCAAGGGCTAGCGGGAGGAACTACGAGCAGTACTTC
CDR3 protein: CATSDSRASGRNYEQYF

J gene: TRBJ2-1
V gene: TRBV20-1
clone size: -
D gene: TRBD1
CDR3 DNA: TGCAGTGCCGCTACTGGACAGGGGGGGTCCTACAATGAGCAGTTCTTC
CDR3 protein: CSAATGQGGSYNEQFF

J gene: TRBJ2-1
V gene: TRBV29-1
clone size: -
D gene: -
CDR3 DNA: TGCAGCTTAGAACAGGGTTCGGGGTCCAATGAGCAGTTCTTC
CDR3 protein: CSLEQGSGSNEQFF

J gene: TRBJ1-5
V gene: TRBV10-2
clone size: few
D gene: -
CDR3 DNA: TGCGCCAGCAGTGAGTCCGGGCCGAATCAGCCCCAGCATTTT
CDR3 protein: CASSESGPNQPQHF

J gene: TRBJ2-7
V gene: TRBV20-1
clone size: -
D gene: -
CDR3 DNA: TGCAGTGCTAGAGGTCATACTAGATCGGGGTCCTACGAGCAGTACTTC
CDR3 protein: CSARGHTRSGSYEQYF

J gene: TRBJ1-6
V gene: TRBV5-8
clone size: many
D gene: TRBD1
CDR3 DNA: TGTGCCAGCAGCCTCGACAGGGAAGGTTCACCCCTCCACTTT
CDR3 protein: CASSLDREGSPLHF

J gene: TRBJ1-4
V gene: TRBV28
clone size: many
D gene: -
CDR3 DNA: TGTGCCAGCAGTTTAGAGGGCCCAACTAATGAAAAACTGTTTTTT
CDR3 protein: CASSLEGPTNEKLFF

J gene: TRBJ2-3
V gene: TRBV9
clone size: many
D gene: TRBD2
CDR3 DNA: TGTGCCAGCAGCAAAAACCTAGCGGGGGGCACAGATACGCAGTATTTT
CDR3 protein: CASSKNLAGGTDTQYF

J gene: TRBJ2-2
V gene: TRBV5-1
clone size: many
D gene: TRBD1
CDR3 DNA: TGCGCCAGCAGCTTACAGGGGCAGAACACCGGGGAGCTGTTTTTT
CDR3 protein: CASSLQGQNTGELFF

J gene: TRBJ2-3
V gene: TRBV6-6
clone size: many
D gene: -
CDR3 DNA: TGTGCCAGCCTTCAGAGTGATACGCAGTATTTT
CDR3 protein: CASLQSDTQYF

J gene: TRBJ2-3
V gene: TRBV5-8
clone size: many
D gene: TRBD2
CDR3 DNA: TGTGCCAGCAGCGACGCCCCTAGCGGGGGTACCACAGATACGCAGTATTTT
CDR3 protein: CASSDAPSGGTTDTQYF

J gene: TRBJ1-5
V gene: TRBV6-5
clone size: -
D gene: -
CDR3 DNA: TGTGCCAGCAGGGGCCTTTTTAGCAATCAGCCCCAGCATTTT
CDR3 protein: CASRGLFSNQPQHF

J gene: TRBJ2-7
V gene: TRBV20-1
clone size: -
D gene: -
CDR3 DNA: TGCAGTGCTGGAGCAGATGGGCAGTACTTC
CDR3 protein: CSAGADGQYF

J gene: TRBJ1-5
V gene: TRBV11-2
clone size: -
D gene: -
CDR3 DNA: TGTGCCAGCAGCTTAGATTTCGGAGGGAATCAGCCCCAGCATTTT
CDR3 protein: CASSLDFGGNQPQHF

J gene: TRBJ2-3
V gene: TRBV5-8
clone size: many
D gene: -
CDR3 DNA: TGTGCCAGCAGCTTGTGGGGCGGCGGGGCAGGAGATACGCAGTATTTT
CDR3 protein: CASSLWGGGAGDTQYF

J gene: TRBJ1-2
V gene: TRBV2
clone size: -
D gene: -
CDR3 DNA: TGTGCCAGCACGGAGGGGTTTGGGGTCTATGGCTACACCTTC
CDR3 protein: CASTEGFGVYGYTF

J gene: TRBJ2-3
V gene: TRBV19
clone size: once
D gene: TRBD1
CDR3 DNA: TGTGCCAGTAGTACTGTCCCGGGACAGGGATCAGATACGCAGTATTTT
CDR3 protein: CASSTVPGQGSDTQYF

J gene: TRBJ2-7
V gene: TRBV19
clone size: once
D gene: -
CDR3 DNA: TGTGCCAGTAGTATACCAGGCGGTCTCGAGCAGTACTTC
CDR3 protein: CASSIPGGLEQYF

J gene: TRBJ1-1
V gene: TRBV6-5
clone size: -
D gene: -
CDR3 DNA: TGTGCCAGCAGTCAAAAGGCGAGCCGGAACACTGAAGCTTTCTTT
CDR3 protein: CASSQKASRNTEAFF

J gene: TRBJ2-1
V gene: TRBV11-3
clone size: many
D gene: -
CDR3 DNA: TGTGCCAGCAGCTTAGCAGCTTACAATGAGCAGTTCTTC
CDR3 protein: CASSLAAYNEQFF

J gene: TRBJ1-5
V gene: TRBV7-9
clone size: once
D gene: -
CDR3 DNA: TGTGCCAGCAGCTTGGACCGGGGATCCTATAGCAATCGGCCCCAGCATTTT
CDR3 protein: CASSLDRGSYSNRPQHF

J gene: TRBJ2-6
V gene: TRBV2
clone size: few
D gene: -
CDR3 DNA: TGTGCCAGCAGTGACGGGATGTCTGGGGCCAACGTCCTGACTTTC
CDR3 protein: CASSDGMSGANVLTF

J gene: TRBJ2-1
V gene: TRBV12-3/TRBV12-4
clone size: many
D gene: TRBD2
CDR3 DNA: TGTGCCAGCAGTTTAGGTCTAGCGGATAATGAGCAGTTCTTC
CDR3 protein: CASSLGLADNEQFF

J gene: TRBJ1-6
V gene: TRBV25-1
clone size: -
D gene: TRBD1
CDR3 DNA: TGTGCCAGCAGTGAATACGGGGACAGTTCACCCCTCCACTTT
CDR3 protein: CASSEYGDSSPLHF

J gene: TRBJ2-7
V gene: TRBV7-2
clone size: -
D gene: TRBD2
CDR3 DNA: TGTGCCAGCAGCTTTCGAGCGGGGGGGCCCCACGAGCAGTACTTC
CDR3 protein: CASSFRAGGPHEQYF

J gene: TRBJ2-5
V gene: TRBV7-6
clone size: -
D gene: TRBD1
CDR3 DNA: TGTGCCAGCAGCCCGGGACAGGACGGGGGAACCCAGTACTTC
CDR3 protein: CASSPGQDGGTQYF

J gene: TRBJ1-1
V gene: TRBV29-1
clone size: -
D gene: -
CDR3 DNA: TGCAGCGTTGTCGGGGATCGGACGAACACTGAAGCTTTCTTT
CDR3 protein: CSVVGDRTNTEAFF

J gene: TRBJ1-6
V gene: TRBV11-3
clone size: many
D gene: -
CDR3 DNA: TGTGCCAGCAGCGGTACCGGTCCTCTCCGTTTCTCCTATAATTCACCCCTCCACTTT
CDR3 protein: CASSGTGPLRFSYNSPLHF

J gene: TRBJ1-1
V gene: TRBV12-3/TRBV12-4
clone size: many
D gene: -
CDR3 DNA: TGTGCCAGCAGTTTAGCAGGGGGGAACACTGAAGCTTTCTTT
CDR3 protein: CASSLAGGNTEAFF

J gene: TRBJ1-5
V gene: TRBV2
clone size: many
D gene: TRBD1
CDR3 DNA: TGTGCCAGCAGTGGACAGGGTTCGGGCAATCAGCCCCAGCATTTT
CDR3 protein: CASSGQGSGNQPQHF

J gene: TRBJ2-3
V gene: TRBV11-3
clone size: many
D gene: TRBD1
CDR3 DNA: TGTGCCAGCAGCCCGGGGACAGGGGGAGATACGCAGTATTTT
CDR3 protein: CASSPGTGGDTQYF

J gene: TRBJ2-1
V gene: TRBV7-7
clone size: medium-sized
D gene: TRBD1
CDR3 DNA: TGTGCTAGCAGCTTAGACAGGGGATTAAACAATGAGCAGTTCTTC
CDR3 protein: CASSLDRGLNNEQFF

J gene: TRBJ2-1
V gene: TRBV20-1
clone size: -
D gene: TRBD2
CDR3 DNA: TGCAGTGCTGGAACCGGGACTAGGGACAATGAGCAGTTCTTC
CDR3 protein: CSAGTGTRDNEQFF

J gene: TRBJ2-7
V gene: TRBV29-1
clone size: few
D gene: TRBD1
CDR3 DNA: TGCAGCGTAGCCCCGGGACAGGCCTACGAGCAGTACTTC
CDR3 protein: CSVAPGQAYEQYF

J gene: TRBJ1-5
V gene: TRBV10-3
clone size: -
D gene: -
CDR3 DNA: TGTGCCATCAGTGAGAGGGTAGCGGGGGGCAATGAGCAGCCCCAGCATTTT
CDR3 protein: CAISERVAGGNEQPQHF

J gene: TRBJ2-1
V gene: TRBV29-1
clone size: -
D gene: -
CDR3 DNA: TGCAGCGTTGGCCAGACAGCCTCCTACAATGAGCAGTTCTTC
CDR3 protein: CSVGQTASYNEQFF

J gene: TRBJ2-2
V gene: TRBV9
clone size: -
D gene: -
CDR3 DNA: TGTGCCAGCAGCGTAGATCCGGGACATTCGAACACCGGGGAGCTGTTTTTT
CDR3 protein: CASSVDPGHSNTGELFF

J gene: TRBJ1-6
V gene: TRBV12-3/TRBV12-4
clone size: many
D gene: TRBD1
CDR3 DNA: TGTGCCAGCAGTTCCTCGGACAGGGGCTCCTATAATTCACCCCTCCACTTT
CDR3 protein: CASSSSDRGSYNSPLHF

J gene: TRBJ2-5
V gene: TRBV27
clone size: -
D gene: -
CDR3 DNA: TGTGCCAGCAGTTTATCTGTTAACAGGGGAGGAGCGAAGACCCAGTACTTC
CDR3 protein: CASSLSVNRGGAKTQYF

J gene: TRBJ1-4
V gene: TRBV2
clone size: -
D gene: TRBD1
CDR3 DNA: TGTGCCAGCAGGCGCAACAGCGGGACAGTTAATGAAAAACTGTTTTTT
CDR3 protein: CASRRNSGTVNEKLFF

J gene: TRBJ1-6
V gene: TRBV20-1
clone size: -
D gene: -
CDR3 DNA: TGCAGTGCTAGAGCTCAGGGTAGTAATTCACCCCTCCACTTT
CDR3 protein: CSARAQGSNSPLHF

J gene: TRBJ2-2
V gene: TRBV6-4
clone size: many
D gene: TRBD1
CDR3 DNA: TGTGCCAGCAGCTCCGGGACAGGGGACACCGGGGAGCTGTTTTTT
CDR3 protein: CASSSGTGDTGELFF

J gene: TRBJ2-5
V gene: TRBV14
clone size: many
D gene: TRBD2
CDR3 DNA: TGTGCCAGCAGCCAAAAGCGGGACTGGGAGACCCAGTACTTC
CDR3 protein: CASSQKRDWETQYF

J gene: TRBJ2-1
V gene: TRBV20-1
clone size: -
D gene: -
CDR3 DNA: TGCAGTACTTATCAGCGGCGCTATTACAATGAGCAGTTCTTC
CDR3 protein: CSTYQRRYYNEQFF

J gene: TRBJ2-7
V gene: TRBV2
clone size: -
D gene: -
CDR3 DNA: TGTGCCAGCAGTGAAAGCACGGGACTCACCGGGGAGTACTTC
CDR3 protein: CASSESTGLTGEYF

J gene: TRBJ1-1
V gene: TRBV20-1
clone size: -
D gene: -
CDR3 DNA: TGCAGTGCTAGAGATTGGAGGACTTCCACTGAAGCTTTCTTT
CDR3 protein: CSARDWRTSTEAFF

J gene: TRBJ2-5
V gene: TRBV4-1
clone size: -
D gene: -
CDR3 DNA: TGCGCCAGCAGCCAAGGGATCCAGCGGGAGACCCAGTACTTC
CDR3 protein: CASSQGIQRETQYF

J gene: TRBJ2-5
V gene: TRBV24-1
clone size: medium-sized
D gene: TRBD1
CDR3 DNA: TGTGCCACCAGACACCCCCGACAGGGTGGAGAGACCCAGTACTTC
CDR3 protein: CATRHPRQGGETQYF

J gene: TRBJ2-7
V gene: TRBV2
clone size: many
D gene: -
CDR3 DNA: TGTGCCAGCAGTGAAAATAGCGGCCCCTACGAGCAGTACTTC
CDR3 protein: CASSENSGPYEQYF

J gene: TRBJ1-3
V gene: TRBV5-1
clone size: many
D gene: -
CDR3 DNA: TGCGCCAGCAGCCTAAATCCTGGAAACACCATATATTTT
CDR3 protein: CASSLNPGNTIYF